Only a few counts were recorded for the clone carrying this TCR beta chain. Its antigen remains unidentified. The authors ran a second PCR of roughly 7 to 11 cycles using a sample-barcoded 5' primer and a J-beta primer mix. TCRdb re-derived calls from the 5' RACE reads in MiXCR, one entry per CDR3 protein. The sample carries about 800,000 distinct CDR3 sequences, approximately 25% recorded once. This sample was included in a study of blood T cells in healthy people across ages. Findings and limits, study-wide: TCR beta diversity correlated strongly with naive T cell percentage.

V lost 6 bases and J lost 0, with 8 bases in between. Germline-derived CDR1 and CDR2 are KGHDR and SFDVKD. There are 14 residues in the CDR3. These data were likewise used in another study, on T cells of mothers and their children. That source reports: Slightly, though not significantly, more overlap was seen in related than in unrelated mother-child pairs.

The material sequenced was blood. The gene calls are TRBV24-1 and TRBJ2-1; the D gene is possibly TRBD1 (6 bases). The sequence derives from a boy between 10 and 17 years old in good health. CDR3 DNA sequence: TGTGCCACCAGTCCACAGGGCTCCTACAATGAGCAGTTCTTC. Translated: CATSPQGSYNEQFF.